The 21 T cell receptor beta chains presented below share a single source sample, sequenced in a study of CD8+ T cells in alopecia areata. TCR sequencing used cDNA made by reverse transcription of extracted RNA. Here immunoSEQ multiplex PCR was the method, and the copy in TCRdb shows in-frame clones only, minus some. The sample carries about 200,000 clones, about 61% recorded once. The sequenced sample consisted of CD8+ T cells sorted from blood. These receptors were taken from a human donor in good health.

In this sample, this clone turned up a few times. J is TRBJ1-1 and V is TRBV13, with D maybe TRBD1 (6 bases). The CDR3 length is 14 residues. Germline loops: CDR1 PRHDT, CDR2 FYEKMQ (reference sequence). Trimming cost V 3 bases and J 1 base, with 9 bases left between them. CDR3 bases: TGTGCCAGCAGCTTTCAGGGGACGAACACTGAAGCTTTCTTT. Translation gives CASSFQGTNTEAFF.

There are a few counts of this clone. The V call is TRBV5-1, the J call TRBJ1-1; D is perhaps TRBD1 (6 bases). Trimming left V 4 bases short and J 1 base short, with 17 bases between. The CDR3 covers 16 residues. Germline loops: CDR1 SGHRS, CDR2 YFSETQ. The CDR3 loop reads CASSPTLGARNTEAFF. CDR3 coding DNA: TGCGCCAGCAGCCCCACCCTGGGGGCACGGAACACTGAAGCTTTCTTT.

In this sample, this clone turned up a few times. This rearrangement joins TRBV7-7 to TRBJ2-1; tentatively, D is TRBD1 (6 bases). Germline CDR1 reads SSHAT; CDR2 reads FNYEAQ (reference sequence). The CDR3 is 15 residues long. V lost 5 bases to trimming and J lost 2 bases, with 13 bases between them. This CDR3 reads CASSTRQAPYNEQFF. CDR3 in DNA: TGTGCCAGCAGCACCCGACAGGCCCCCTACAATGAGCAGTTCTTC.

Only one count was recorded for this clone. The chain carries TRBV11-2 and TRBJ2-5; D is ambiguous. The CDR3 runs 13 residues. Germline V CDR1 and CDR2: SGHAT, FQNNGV. The ends were cut back, 5 bases at V and 5 bases at J, with 12 bases in the middle. As DNA, the CDR3 is TGTGCCAGCAGCCCCCCAGGCTGGGAGACCCAGTACTTC. Translation gives CASSPPGWETQYF.

This clone has just a few counts. The chain carries TRBV4-2 and TRBJ2-7; 10 nucleotides line up with TRBD1. The length of the CDR3 is 15 residues. Germline assignment: CDR1 LGHNA and CDR2 YNFKEQ. J gave up 2 bases and V 4 bases, and 5 bases lay outside the gene matches. The CDR3 protein is CASSPRQGAAYEQYF. For the CDR3, the DNA is TGTGCCAGCAGCCCTAGACAGGGGGCAGCCTACGAGCAGTACTTC.

The table lists this clone with a few counts. In DNA, the CDR3 is TGTGCTAGTGGGACTAGCAATGAGCAGTTCTTC. Protein sequence: CASGTSNEQFF. The chain has TRBV12-5 and TRBJ2-1; possibly TRBD2 for D (6 bases). Germline CDR1 LGHNT, CDR2 FRNRAP. Trimming took 6 bases from V and 6 from J, leaving 6 bases between them. This CDR3 contains 11 residues. Full variable domain (missing parts from reference TRBV12-5 and TRBJ2-1): DARVTQTPRHKVTEMGQEVTMRCQPILGHNTVFWYRQTMMQGLELLAYFRNRAPLDDSGMPKDRFSAEMPDATLATLKIQPSEPRDSAVYFCASGTSNEQFFGPGTRLTVL.

The chain is built from TRBV15 and TRBJ1-1; D is ambiguous. The ends were cut back, 0 bases at V and 8 bases at J, with 7 bases in the middle. CDR1 is LNHNV and CDR2 is YYDKDF in the germline V gene (reference sequence). The CDR3 spans 12 residues. The CDR3 region is CATSRDRGEAFF. In DNA, the CDR3 is TGTGCCACCAGCAGAGATCGGGGAGAAGCTTTCTTT.

The chain has TRBV27 and TRBJ2-3; 7 nucleotides match TRBD1. This CDR3 is built from 12 residues. V was clipped by 4 bases and J by 10 bases; unmatched bases: 5. CDR1 and CDR2 from the germline V gene are MNHEY and SMNVEV (reference sequence). In DNA form, the CDR3 reads TGTGCCAGCAGTTCACGACAGGGTCCGCAGTATTTT. Amino acids: CASSSRQGPQYF.

This chain links TRBV4-1 with TRBJ1-1; D remains unclear. The germline CDR1 and CDR2 sequences are MGHRA and YSYEKL. This CDR3 is 14 amino acids long. Trimming shortened V by 5 bases and J by 5 bases, and 15 bases separated the two germline ends. CDR3 nucleotide sequence: TGCGCCAGCAGCAACGACGGGCTCCGGACTGAAGCTTTCTTT. Amino acids: CASSNDGLRTEAFF.

This clone was recorded a few times. This chain links TRBV2 with TRBJ2-7, with D hard to call. In germline, CDR1 is SNHLY, CDR2 FYNNEI. The CDR3 runs to 10 residues. Trimming took off 5 bases at V and 6 bases at J, with 5 bases between the two ends. CDR3 loop: CASSRTEQYF. The CDR3 nucleotides read TGTGCCAGCAGTAGGACCGAGCAGTACTTC.

This clone was counted only a few times. V is TRBV29-1 and J is TRBJ2-1, with 7 positions matching TRBD1. The J segment lost 12 bases and the V segment lost 5 bases, leaving 7 bases of the junction unmatched. Germline V gene sequence: CDR1 SQVTM, CDR2 ANQGSEA. The CDR3 runs to 11 residues. CDR3 nucleotides: TGCAGCGTTATCTCGACAGGGACGCAGTTCTTC. Translation: CSVISTGTQFF.

The rearrangement uses TRBV6-1 and TRBJ2-7, with no clear D. Germline lookup yields CDR1 MNHNS and CDR2 SASEGT. The CDR3 runs 15 residues. The V end was cut by 2 bases, the J end by 2 bases, with 13 bases between. This CDR3 is CASSERPADPYEQYF. CDR3 coding DNA: TGTGCCAGCAGTGAAAGGCCAGCCGACCCCTACGAGCAGTACTTC.

The CDR3 reads CASSLGRERSYNSPLHF. CDR3 DNA sequence: TGTGCCAGCAGCTTAGGCAGGGAACGATCGTATAATTCACCCCTCCACTTT. The gene calls are TRBV7-2 and TRBJ1-6, with a weak D call TRBD1 (5 bases). The CDR3 length is 17 residues. Germline V gives CDR1 SGHTA, CDR2 FQGNSA. The V gene lost 1 base and the J gene lost 4 bases, with 14 bases spanning the gap.

This clone has a handful of counts. The chain has TRBV27 and TRBJ2-6; D could derive from TRBD1 or TRBD2 (5 bases each). The germline V and J ends were trimmed by 6 bases and 2 bases, with 5 bases remaining between them. Germline V gene data show CDR1 as MNHEY and CDR2 as SMNVEV (reference sequence). The CDR3 spans 13 residues. The CDR3 nucleotides read TGTGCCAGCAGGGGGGCTGGGGCCAACGTCCTGACTTTC. This encodes CASRGAGANVLTF.

The chain is built from TRBV10-3 and TRBJ1-5, with a weak D call TRBD1 (5 bases). V was trimmed by 8 bases and J by 5 bases, leaving 13 bases between them. This CDR3 region has 13 residues. CDR1 is ENHRY and CDR2 is SYGVKD in the germline V gene. This CDR3 reads CAIQGGIDQPQHF. The DNA of the CDR3 is TGTGCCATCCAGGGAGGGATCGATCAGCCCCAGCATTTT.

This clone turned up a few times. V gene TRBV7-9 combines with J gene TRBJ2-7; D is perhaps TRBD1 or TRBD2 (5 bases each). Per germline, CDR1 SEHNR and CDR2 FQNEAQ (reference sequence). The CDR3 has 15 amino acids. V was clipped by 4 bases and J by 2 bases, with 15 bases between them. CDR3 region: CASSSDRDRAYEQYF. CDR3 nucleotide sequence: TGTGCCAGCAGCTCGGACCGGGACCGAGCCTACGAGCAGTACTTC.

This clone was observed a handful of times. The chain employs TRBV29-1 and TRBJ1-3; 7 bases agree with TRBD1. The CDR3 sequence is 12 residues long. V trimming: 3 bases; J trimming: 7 bases; junction bases outside the gene matches: 3. Germline V gene sequence: CDR1 SQVTM, CDR2 ANQGSEA. This CDR3 is CSVDTGDNTIYF. The CDR3 bases are TGCAGCGTTGACACAGGGGATAACACCATATATTTT.

Only a few counts were recorded for this clone. The rearrangement joins TRBV25-1 to TRBJ2-5, with D possibly TRBD1 on 5 matching bases. This CDR3 is built from 12 residues. V dropped 5 bases and J dropped 10 bases, with 14 bases sitting between them. CDR1 MGHDK and CDR2 SYGVNS come from the germline V gene. DNA for the CDR3: TGTGCCAGCAGTCCTCCGGACACGTACCAGTACTTC. The encoded protein is CASSPPDTYQYF.

The chain couples TRBV7-3 to TRBJ2-7, with D perhaps matching TRBD2 (6 bases). The germline V gene encodes CDR1 SGHTA and CDR2 FQGTGA. V shed 5 bases and J shed 3 bases, with 14 bases lying between them. This CDR3 is 14 amino acids long. The DNA for the CDR3 is TGTGCCAGCAGCATATACGGGGGTAACTACGAGCAGTACTTC. It codes for CASSIYGGNYEQYF.

The genes are TRBV6-5 and TRBJ2-3, with 7 bases identical to TRBD2. V was pared by 2 bases and J by 10 bases, with 3 bases of the junction left unmatched. The CDR3 has 12 amino acids. Germline lookup yields CDR1 MNHEY and CDR2 SVGAGI. The CDR3 region is CASSYPAGAQYF. Written as DNA, the CDR3 is TGTGCCAGCAGTTACCCCGCGGGGGCGCAGTATTTT.

This clone appeared a few times. This chain connects TRBV2 to TRBJ2-3; the D is unclear. Trimming took 10 bases from V and 6 from J, leaving 17 bases between them. The CDR3 has 13 amino acids. Germline V gene sequence: CDR1 SNHLY, CDR2 FYNNEI. The CDR3, as DNA: TGTGCCATCTCGGGTAGAGCCCCCGATACGCAGTATTTT. Amino acids: CAISGRAPDTQYF.